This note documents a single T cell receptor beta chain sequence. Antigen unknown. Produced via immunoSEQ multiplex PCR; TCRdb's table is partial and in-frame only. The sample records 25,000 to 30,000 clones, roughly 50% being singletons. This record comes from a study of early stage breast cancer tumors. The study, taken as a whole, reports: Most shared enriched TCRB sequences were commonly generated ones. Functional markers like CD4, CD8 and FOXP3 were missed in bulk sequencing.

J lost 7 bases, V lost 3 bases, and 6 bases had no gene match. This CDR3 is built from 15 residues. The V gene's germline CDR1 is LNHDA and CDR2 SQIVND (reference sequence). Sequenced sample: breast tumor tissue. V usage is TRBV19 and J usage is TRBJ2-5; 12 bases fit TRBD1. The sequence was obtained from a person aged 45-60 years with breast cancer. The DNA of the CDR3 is TGTGCCAGTAGTATCGGGGACAGGGGGCGAGGGACCCAGTACTTC. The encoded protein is CASSIGDRGRGTQYF.